This T cell receptor (beta chain) was captured by sequencing in a study of T cell responses to AZD1222 COVID-19 vaccine. Study-level results: Mostly white British, mostly female donors; authors suggested clonal diversity may be underestimated. Just 6 or 7 people given AZD1222 tested seropositive at baseline. With two AZD1222 doses given, Spike-specific TCR breadth and depth both rose. Vaccine-associated CD4 TCRs ranged over spike, dominating at 160-218 and 743-854.

Comment on this clone: Antigen unknown.

CDR1 and CDR2 (germline): LNHNV, YYDKDF (reference sequence). The CDR3 has 15 amino acids. V was clipped by 0 bases and J by 5 bases, with 11 bases between them. The repertoire was sequenced with immunoSEQ multiplex PCR; TCRdb's copy has only in-frame clones and lacks some. The data contain around 80,000 clones, approximately 85% of them singletons. Sequenced material: peripheral blood, taken 28 days after the second AZD1222 dose. This receptor was obtained from an adult who received the AZD1222 COVID-19 vaccine. This chain uses TRBV15 with TRBJ1-5, with D uncertain. CDR3 residues: CATSRERGFDQPQHF. The CDR3, as DNA: TGTGCCACCAGCAGAGAGCGGGGTTTCGATCAGCCCCAGCATTTT.